This T cell receptor beta chain was captured by sequencing in a study of siplizumab effects on memory and regulatory T cells. Trimming stripped 0 bases from V and 4 bases from J, with 5 bases between. The CDR3 extends over 13 amino acids. Germline CDR1 SGDLS, CDR2 YYNGEE. This clone was seen more than once but under ten times. As yet, its antigen is unknown. Findings of the study overall: Naive T cells appeared more diverse than memory cells and seemed to be major alloresponse contributors. Most alloreactive clones went unmapped to unstimulated subsets; only a minor fraction mapped. Fewer alloreactive sequences mapped to unstimulated CD4+ memory cells under siplizumab.

Every sample had approximately 10^5 of its TCR templates assayed. Sequenced by immunoSEQ multiplex PCR; TCRdb stores in-frame clones only, minus some. Among around 100,000 clones listed, 91% were seen once. The source is a human donor in good health. Input material: CD4+ T cells sorted from blood. This chain joins TRBV9 and TRBJ2-1, with D possibly TRBD1 on 5 matching bases. CDR3 protein: CASSVAGYNEQFF. For the CDR3, the DNA is TGTGCCAGCAGCGTAGCAGGGTACAATGAGCAGTTCTTC.